The clone carrying this T cell receptor (beta chain) was seen a few times. As for time point: late sampling 161 to 241 days after vaccination in a few convalescent patients. This sample was included in a study of vaccination and CD4 T cells after COVID-19. TCRdb itself ran the PCR reads through MiXCR, one entry per CDR3 protein. The sample records 25,000 to 35,000 distinct CDR3 sequences, roughly 50% being singletons. This CDR3 has 13 amino acids. The V end lost 3 bases, the J end lost 9 bases, and 17 bases lay between the germline ends. Germline CDR1 reads DFQATT; CDR2 reads SNEGSKA (reference sequence).

The source material was CD4+ T cells from blood, sampled about 7 months after SARS-CoV-2 vaccination. This TCR derives from a human donor who had recovered from COVID-19. The V call is TRBV20-1, the J call TRBJ2-5, with D hard to call. In DNA, the CDR3 is TGCAGTGCTAGGTTGTCCCCCCAAAGGGCCCAGTACTTC. Protein: CSARLSPQRAQYF.